Following are 13 T cell receptor beta chains from one sample sequenced in a study of regulatory T cells in long-lasting Graves disease. Time point indicated: persistent/refractory GD, antithyroid drugs over 5 years with positive TRAb. There was RNA extracted from PBMCs, and the TCR library was made from it. Libraries of TCR beta came from iRepertoire HTBI primers plus Arm-PCR of CDR3 regions. One entry per CDR3 protein results from TCRdb running MiXCR on the multiplex PCR reads. The sample holds 300,000 or so distinct CDR3 sequences, 15% to 20% seen once. Here the sequenced sample was peripheral blood mononuclear cells (PBMCs), taken when the disease was refractory, from a patient treated with antithyroid drugs. Receptor source: a female donor with Graves disease.

This clonotype was counted ten times or more. The rearrangement joins TRBV2 to TRBJ2-5; TRBD2 is a possible D gene (5 bases). The CDR3 totals 15 residues. The V and J ends lost 3 bases and 2 bases respectively, with 13 bases between them. Germline-derived CDR1 and CDR2 are SNHLY and FYNNEI. This CDR3 reads CASSDDYIGQETQYF. The CDR3 bases are TGTGCCAGCAGTGACGACTATATCGGTCAAGAGACCCAGTACTTC. The full variable domain, rest sourced from reference TRBV2 and TRBJ2-5, is EPEVTQTPSHQVTQMGQEVILRCVPISNHLYFYWYRQILGQKVEFLVSFYNNEISEKSEIFDDQFSVERPDGSNFTLKIRSTKLEDSAMYFCASSDDYIGQETQYFGPGTRLLVL.

This clonotype was seen a handful of times. J is TRBJ1-1 and V is TRBV6-5; 12 bases are a match to TRBD1. CDR3 length equals 23 residues. Germline CDR1 reads MNHEY; CDR2 reads SVGAGI. Trimming took 0 bases from V and 4 from J; bases not matched to a gene: 24. The CDR3 region is CASSYSGDRGRGGARGRSTEAFF. The CDR3 coding sequence is TGTGCCAGCAGTTACTCGGGGGACAGGGGGCGCGGAGGGGCCCGGGGACGGAGCACTGAAGCTTTCTTT.

CDR3 sequence (DNA): TGTGCCAGCAGCTCCCCCGGGCACTCCTACGAGCAGTACTTC. Encoded protein: CASSSPGHSYEQYF. J is TRBJ2-7 and V is TRBV7-2; D gene uncertain. Trimming stripped 4 bases from V and 0 bases from J, with 10 bases between. Germline values: CDR1 SGHTA, CDR2 FQGNSA. CDR3 length: 14 residues.

V and J are TRBV7-2 and TRBJ2-1, with 12 bases aligning to TRBD2. Germline V gene data show CDR1 as SGHTA and CDR2 as FQGNSA. The J segment lost 8 bases and the V segment lost 3 bases, leaving 11 bases of the junction unmatched. This CDR3 has 17 residues. CDR3 DNA: TGTGCCAGCAGCTTCTACGGAACTAGCGGGAGGCGAGATGAGCAGTTCTTC. Amino acids: CASSFYGTSGRRDEQFF. The full variable domain, with the rest looked up from reference TRBV7-2 and TRBJ2-1, is GAGVSQSPSNKVTEKGKDVELRCDPISGHTALYWYRQSLGQGLEFLIYFQGNSAPDKSGLPSDRFSAERTGGSVSTLTIQRTQQEDSAVYLCASSFYGTSGRRDEQFFGPGTRLTVL.

This clonotype was detected only a few times. The chain has TRBV6-1 and TRBJ1-5, with TRBD1 identical over 12 bases. This CDR3 comprises 18 residues. In germline, CDR1 is MNHNS, CDR2 SASEGT. Trimming cost V 5 bases and J 7 bases; bases outside gene matches: 15. CDR3 sequence (DNA): TGTGCCAGCAGTAAAATGATGCCGGGACAGGGGGCTTGGCAGCCCCAGCATTTT. It codes for CASSKMMPGQGAWQPQHF.

There are many counts of this clonotype. The chain joins TRBV2 to TRBJ2-7, with D tentatively TRBD1 (7 bases). V shed 11 bases and J shed 4 bases, with 18 bases lying between them. This CDR3 is built from 13 residues. Germline CDR1 and CDR2: SNHLY and FYNNEI. The CDR3 sequence is CAGSRGELYEQYF. The CDR3 bases are TGTGCCGGATCCAGGGGGGAATTGTACGAGCAGTACTTC. Drawing the rest from reference TRBV2 and TRBJ2-7, the complete variable domain is EPEVTQTPSHQVTQMGQEVILRCVPISNHLYFYWYRQILGQKVEFLVSFYNNEISEKSEIFDDQFSVERPDGSNFTLKIRSTKLEDSAMYFCAGSRGELYEQYFGPGTRLTVT.

This clonotype was found once. This chain uses TRBV2 with TRBJ2-2; TRBD1 aligns across 8 bases. CDR3 length: 15 amino acids. Germline CDR1 reads SNHLY; CDR2 reads FYNNEI. The V segment lost 0 bases and the J segment 6 bases; nucleotides outside the gene matches: 3. CDR3 loop: CASSEAGRGPGELFF. Here the CDR3 DNA reads TGTGCCAGCAGTGAAGCGGGCAGGGGGCCCGGGGAGCTGTTTTTT.

This clonotype turned up a few times. The chain employs TRBV3-1 and TRBJ2-7; no firm D call. V lost 1 base and J 3 bases, leaving 4 bases between the germline ends. CDR3 length: 12 amino acids. CDR1 and CDR2 from the germline V gene are LGHDT and YNNKEL (reference sequence). This chain's CDR3 is CASSQGHYEQYF. In DNA form, the CDR3 reads TGTGCCAGCAGCCAAGGGCACTACGAGCAGTACTTC.

The chain carries TRBV27 and TRBJ1-2, with D tentatively TRBD1 (5 bases). The CDR3 runs 15 residues. Looked up from germline, CDR1 is MNHEY and CDR2 is SMNVEV (reference sequence). Deletions cut 2 bases from V and 8 bases from J, with 18 bases between. The CDR3 loop reads CASSLSIRGQGGYTF. CDR3 DNA: TGTGCCAGCAGTTTAAGTATCCGGGGCCAGGGAGGCTACACCTTC.

V usage is TRBV15 and J usage is TRBJ1-1; D is unresolved. This CDR3 has 15 residues. V was pared by 0 bases and J by 3 bases, with 11 bases between. CDR1 is LNHNV and CDR2 is YYDKDF in the germline V gene (reference sequence). Written as DNA, the CDR3 is TGTGCCACCAGCAGAGAAAGACACCTAGACACTGAAGCTTTCTTT. It encodes CATSRERHLDTEAFF.

The genes are TRBV12-3 or TRBV12-4 and TRBJ2-7; 10 bases line up with TRBD2. The length of the CDR3 is 16 residues. Trimming removed 2 bases from V and 4 bases from J; junction bases left unmatched: 8. The CDR3 DNA sequence: TGTGCCAGCAGTTTAAGCCCGCTACTAGCGGGGTACGAGCAGTACTTC. Its protein product is CASSLSPLLAGYEQYF.

This clonotype was counted only a few times. The chain employs TRBV6-5 and TRBJ1-1; D call uncertain. Per the germline V gene, CDR1 is MNHEY and CDR2 is SVGAGI. V was clipped by 0 bases and J by 7 bases, with 3 bases between them. The CDR3 spans 11 residues. Here the CDR3 DNA reads TGTGCCAGCAGTTACTCGGGTGAAGCTTTCTTT. Residues: CASSYSGEAFF.

This chain uses TRBV19 with TRBJ1-5; tentatively, D is TRBD1 (6 bases). This CDR3 spans 15 amino acids. Germline values: CDR1 LNHDA, CDR2 SQIVND (reference sequence). The V end was cut by 1 base, the J end by 7 bases, with 14 bases between. CDR3 nucleotides: TGTGCCAGTAGTATAGCTCAGGGGATTGGGCAGCCCCAGCATTTT. This encodes CASSIAQGIGQPQHF.